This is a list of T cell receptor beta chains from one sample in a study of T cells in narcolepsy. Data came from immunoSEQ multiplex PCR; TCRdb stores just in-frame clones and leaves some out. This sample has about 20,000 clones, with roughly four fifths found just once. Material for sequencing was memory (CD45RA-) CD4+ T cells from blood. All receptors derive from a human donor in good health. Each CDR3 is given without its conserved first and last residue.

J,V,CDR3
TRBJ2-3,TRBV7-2,ASSSEVAGADTQY
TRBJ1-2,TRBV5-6,ASSLGSGDGYT
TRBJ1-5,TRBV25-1,ASSAAGNQPQH
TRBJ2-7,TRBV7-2,ASSFGLAGGMYEQY
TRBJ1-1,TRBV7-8,ASSLTGNAWNTEAF
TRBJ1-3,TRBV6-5,ASSFRVSGNTIY
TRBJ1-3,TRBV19,ASHFSGNTIY
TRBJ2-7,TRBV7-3,ASSSRRGSSSYEQY
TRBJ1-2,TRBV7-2,ASSLVHGSNYGYT
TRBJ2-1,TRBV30,AWSVSSGRDNEQF
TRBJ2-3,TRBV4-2,ASSFSTDTQY
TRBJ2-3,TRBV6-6,ASRAGDTQY
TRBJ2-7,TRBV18,ASSPFLGGEHSYEQY
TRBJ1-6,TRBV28,ASSLPAGGANVADSPLH
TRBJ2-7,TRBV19,ASTPEDRPYEQY
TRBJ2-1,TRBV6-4,ASAQDHPNEQF
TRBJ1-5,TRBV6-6,ASSYSGFGDQPQH
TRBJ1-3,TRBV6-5,ASSFLQGKGDTIY
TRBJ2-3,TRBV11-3,ASSSAEESRGDTQY